What follows are 28 T cell receptor beta chains derived from one specimen sequenced in a study of T cell repertoires in cytomegalovirus infection. TCRdb analysed the reads with MiXCR anew, one entry per CDR3 protein. The sample lists hundreds of thousands of distinct CDR3 sequences; 20% to 30% were seen once. Sequenced: CD8+ T cells from PBMCs. These receptors came from a human donor in good health (CMV status not recorded). Some clones in this sample may be carry-over from other donors' samples.

The sample holds many counts of this clonotype. This rearrangement joins TRBV19 to TRBJ1-1, with 12 bases that match TRBD1. Germline V gene sequence: CDR1 LNHDA, CDR2 SQIVND (reference sequence). Trimming cost V 6 bases and J 4 bases; bases outside gene matches: 12. There are 17 residues in the CDR3. The CDR3 DNA reads TGTGCCAGTAGCTCTCCCGGGACAGGGGGCGTCGGCACTGAAGCTTTCTTT. Translating it yields CASSSPGTGGVGTEAFF.

Comment on this clonotype: One end of the junction is discordant with germline, which a read error may explain. The chain recombines TRBV29-1 with TRBJ1-2; no clear D gene. Germline CDR1 is SQVTM and CDR2 is ANQGSEA. The CDR3 contains 11 residues. CDR3 residues: CSVGWAPEGSF. In nucleotides, the CDR3 is TGCAGCGTCGGGTGGGCACCTGAGGGCTCCTTC.

Points on this clonotype: This may come from a read error, since a much larger clone is one base off. This chain links TRBV6-1 with TRBJ2-7; D is unclear. Trimming pared 9 bases from V and 2 bases from J, leaving 17 bases between. The CDR3 has 14 amino acids. CDR1 MNHNS and CDR2 SASEGT come from the germline V gene. CDR3 amino acids: CASHSRTSAYEQYF. CDR3 DNA: TGTGCCAGTCATAGTCGGACGTCCGCCTACGAGCAGTACTTC.

This clonotype was found a few times. The CDR3, as DNA: TGTGCCAGCAGTCAGGGGGTGATGACTGAAGCTTTCTTT. Protein product: CASSQGVMTEAFF. The genes are TRBV27 and TRBJ1-1; TRBD1 matches 7 bases. V lost 5 bases and J lost 5; bases outside the gene matches: 5. The germline V gene encodes CDR1 MNHEY and CDR2 SMNVEV (reference sequence). This CDR3 contains 13 residues.

Details on this clonotype: A read error is possible here, since a much larger clone lies one base away. This chain uses TRBV19 with TRBJ1-1, with 9 bases matching TRBD1. This CDR3 has 15 amino acids. Germline CDR1 LNHDA, CDR2 SQIVND (reference sequence). V shed 5 bases and J 1 base; nucleotides not matched to a gene: 5. The CDR3 DNA reads as TGTGCCAGTAGTGGGACAGGGTGCAAGAACACTGAAGCTTTCTTT. Encoded protein: CASSGTGCKNTEAFF.

J is TRBJ2-1 and V is TRBV9; D is undetermined. CDR3 length equals 14 residues. V was clipped by 0 bases and J by 3 bases, with 7 bases between them. Germline CDR1 is SGDLS and CDR2 is YYNGEE. This CDR3 is CASSVGHRYNEQFF. Here the CDR3 DNA reads TGTGCCAGCAGCGTAGGTCACCGCTACAATGAGCAGTTCTTC.

This clonotype was seen only a few times. The CDR3: CASSPEWGDTGELFF. CDR3 nucleotides: TGTGCCAGCAGTCCCGAGTGGGGAGACACCGGGGAGCTGTTTTTT. The chain is built from TRBV6-2 or TRBV6-3 and TRBJ2-2; perhaps TRBD2 as D (5 bases). The ends were cut back, 5 bases at V and 3 bases at J, with 13 bases in the middle. Germline V gene lookup returns CDR1 MNHEY and CDR2 SVGEGT. The CDR3 consists of 15 residues.

This chain joins TRBV29-1 and TRBJ2-5; 7 bases map to TRBD1. Germline V gives CDR1 SQVTM, CDR2 ANQGSEA. CDR3 length: 13 residues. V was clipped by 3 bases and J by 4 bases; unmatched bases: 5. The CDR3, as DNA: TGCAGCGTTGATGGACAGGTCCGAGAGACCCAGTACTTC. This codes for CSVDGQVRETQYF.

The CDR3 protein is CASRRTGVETQYF. The CDR3 nucleotides are TGTGCCAGCAGACGGACAGGGGTCGAGACCCAGTACTTC. The gene calls are TRBV28 and TRBJ2-5; 9 nucleotides agree with TRBD1. This CDR3 is built from 13 residues. CDR1 and CDR2 (germline): MDHEN, SYDVKM. V shed 6 bases, J shed 5 bases, and the junction held 4 bases outside the gene matches.

This chain joins TRBV6-2 or TRBV6-3 and TRBJ1-5; D is unresolved. In germline, CDR1 is MNHEY, CDR2 SVGEGT. With 5 bases removed from V and 1 base from J, the gap between germline ends came to 12 bases. The CDR3 has 15 residues. The CDR3: CASSQPLDSNQPQHF. DNA of the CDR3: TGTGCCAGCAGTCAACCCTTGGACAGCAATCAGCCCCAGCATTTT.

This clonotype was counted only a few times. The CDR3 nucleotides read TGTGCCAGCAGTGACGGGGTGAGCAATCAGCCCCAGCATTTT. This codes for CASSDGVSNQPQHF. This chain links TRBV2 with TRBJ1-5; D call uncertain. From germline, CDR1 is SNHLY and CDR2 FYNNEI. V lost 3 bases to trimming and J lost 1 base, with 7 bases between them. CDR3 size: 14 residues.

This clonotype was seen ten or more times. As DNA, the CDR3 is TGTGCCAGCAGCTTATCTCCTGAGCAGTTCTTC. This gives the protein CASSLSPEQFF. The gene calls are TRBV7-8 and TRBJ2-1, with D unclear. CDR1 is SGHVS, CDR2 FQNEAQ, per germline. Trimming pared 2 bases from V and 9 bases from J, leaving 5 bases between. This CDR3 spans 11 amino acids.

The V call is TRBV28, the J call TRBJ1-1, with unresolved D. The CDR3 sequence is 15 residues long. Trimming took 2 bases from V and 1 from J, leaving 11 bases between them. The germline CDR1 and CDR2 sequences are MDHEN and SYDVKM. CDR3 protein: CASSLLSPGNTEAFF. The CDR3 region has the DNA TGTGCCAGCAGTTTACTCTCGCCGGGGAACACTGAAGCTTTCTTT.

In its sample, this clonotype was seen a few times. V gene TRBV4-3 combines with J gene TRBJ2-3, with D perhaps assigned TRBD1 or TRBD2 (5 bases each). The V end was cut by 0 bases, the J end by 8 bases, with 15 bases between. This CDR3 contains 15 residues. Germline CDR1 and CDR2: LGHNA and YSLEER. This CDR3 is CASSQDRDPRGTQYF. DNA of the CDR3: TGCGCCAGCAGCCAAGATCGGGACCCCCGGGGTACGCAGTATTTT.

A few counts support this clonotype. V gene TRBV28 combines with J gene TRBJ1-1; D is possibly TRBD1 (6 bases). Germline CDR1 reads MDHEN; CDR2 reads SYDVKM. This CDR3 region has 14 residues. V lost 6 bases to trimming and J lost 1 base, with 12 bases between them. The CDR3, as DNA: TGTGCCAGCAGCTACGGGACACCGAACACTGAAGCTTTCTTT. This gives the protein CASSYGTPNTEAFF.

This sequence joins TRBV3-1 and TRBJ2-5, with no clear D. The CDR3 is 16 residues long. Germline assignment: CDR1 LGHDT and CDR2 YNNKEL (reference sequence). Trimming shortened V by 4 bases and J by 6 bases, and 21 bases separated the two germline ends. This CDR3 reads CASSRQQYGAIKTQYF. The DNA for the CDR3 is TGTGCCAGCAGCCGGCAACAATATGGCGCCATAAAGACCCAGTACTTC.

This clonotype was observed a few times. The chain has TRBV7-2 and TRBJ2-2, with D possibly TRBD2 on 5 matching bases. CDR1 and CDR2 (germline): SGHTA, FQGNSA. Trimming cost V 5 bases and J 12 bases, with 13 bases left between them. The CDR3 is 12 amino acids. CDR3 residues: CASSPDAGQLFF. The DNA of the CDR3 is TGTGCCAGCAGCCCGGACGCGGGCCAGCTGTTTTTT. Filled out from reference TRBV7-2 and TRBJ2-2, the complete variable domain reads GAGVSQSPSNKVTEKGKDVELRCDPISGHTALYWYRQSLGQGLEFLIYFQGNSAPDKSGLPSDRFSAERTGGSVSTLTIQRTQQEDSAVYLCASSPDAGQLFFGEGSRLTVL.

This clonotype was detected only a few times. The chain joins TRBV28 to TRBJ1-1; D not resolved. In germline, CDR1 is MDHEN, CDR2 SYDVKM. The length of the CDR3 is 15 residues. Deletions cut 6 bases from V and 0 bases from J, with 14 bases between. This CDR3 reads CASSVVRPLNTEAFF. CDR3 DNA sequence: TGTGCCAGCAGCGTTGTACGACCGTTGAACACTGAAGCTTTCTTT.

This clonotype was picked up a small number of times. This chain links TRBV6-5 with TRBJ1-2; 8 bases match TRBD1. V was clipped by 2 bases and J by 6 bases; unmatched bases: 11. CDR3 length: 16 residues. CDR1 is MNHEY and CDR2 is SVGAGI in the germline V gene. CDR3 DNA sequence: TGTGCCAGCAGTTACGCCCGACAGGGGATCAAGCATGGCTACACCTTC. Its protein product is CASSYARQGIKHGYTF.

There are many counts of this clonotype. The rearrangement uses TRBV25-1 and TRBJ2-2, with D perhaps matching TRBD2 (5 bases). CDR3 length equals 12 residues. V was trimmed by 7 bases and J by 7 bases, leaving 10 bases between them. Germline assignment: CDR1 MGHDK and CDR2 SYGVNS. CDR3: CASTLRGGELFF. The CDR3 nucleotides are TGTGCCAGCACCTTACGGGGCGGGGAGCTGTTTTTT.

Only a few counts were recorded for this clonotype. In DNA form, the CDR3 reads TGTGCCAGCAGCTCTCAGGAGCAGTTCTTC. Its translation: CASSSQEQFF. This chain uses TRBV7-9 with TRBJ2-1, with D unclear. Germline CDR1 reads SEHNR; CDR2 reads FQNEAQ (reference sequence). The CDR3 is 10 amino acids. V was shortened by 4 bases and J by 10 bases, with 5 bases between the two germline ends.

The gene calls are TRBV6-5 and TRBJ2-5, with 8 bases fitting TRBD2. V gave up 8 bases and J gave up 4 bases; unmatched junction bases: 3. This CDR3 contains 12 residues. From germline, CDR1 is MNHEY and CDR2 SVGAGI. The CDR3 nucleotides are TGTGCCAGCGCGGGGGGCGGAGAGACCCAGTACTTC. It translates to CASAGGGETQYF.

This chain links TRBV2 with TRBJ1-2, with a tentative D call TRBD1 (5 bases). V lost 4 bases, J lost 6 bases, and 9 bases lay in between. Per germline, CDR1 SNHLY and CDR2 FYNNEI. There are 12 residues in the CDR3. CDR3 protein: CASSGQWNGYTF. The CDR3 DNA is TGTGCCAGCAGTGGACAGTGGAATGGCTACACCTTC.

This clonotype was seen more than once but under ten times. The chain combines TRBV2 with TRBJ1-5; D not resolved. Deletions cut 1 base from V and 2 bases from J, with 24 bases between. The CDR3 has 20 residues. The germline CDR1 and CDR2 sequences are SNHLY and FYNNEI. CDR3 amino acids: CASSEGNFGPLGVGNQPQHF. Written as DNA, the CDR3 is TGTGCCAGCAGTGAAGGTAATTTCGGCCCCCTCGGGGTTGGCAATCAGCCCCAGCATTTT. The full variable domain, rest sourced from reference TRBV2 and TRBJ1-5, is EPEVTQTPSHQVTQMGQEVILRCVPISNHLYFYWYRQILGQKVEFLVSFYNNEISEKSEIFDDQFSVERPDGSNFTLKIRSTKLEDSAMYFCASSEGNFGPLGVGNQPQHFGDGTRLSIL.

To note about this clonotype: This may stem from a read error, because a much larger clone lies one nucleotide away. The chain joins TRBV7-6 to TRBJ2-7; the D gene is possibly TRBD2 (5 bases). Trimming left V 3 bases short and J 7 bases short, with 19 bases between. CDR3 length: 15 residues. The germline CDR1 and CDR2 sequences are SGHVS and FNYEAQ. The CDR3 region has the DNA TGTGCCAGCAGCTTTGCCGGGGTCGCTATAAGTGAGCAGTACTTC. This translates into CASSFAGVAISEQYF.

Details on this clonotype: A read error may explain this, as a much larger clone is one base away. The chain recombines TRBV7-8 with TRBJ2-1; D gene ambiguous. The CDR3 has 14 amino acids. Germline V gene lookup returns CDR1 SGHVS and CDR2 FQNEAQ. The CDR3 region is CASSFGSFYIEQFF. For the CDR3, the DNA is TGTGCCAGCAGCTTTGGCAGCTTCTACATTGAGCAGTTCTTC.

The chain combines TRBV2 with TRBJ1-3; D not resolved. V shed 5 bases and J shed 3 bases, with 14 bases lying between them. This CDR3 comprises 15 residues. Germline V CDR1 and CDR2: SNHLY, FYNNEI. CDR3 amino acids: CASSPWEGGGNTIYF. In DNA form, the CDR3 reads TGTGCCAGCAGTCCTTGGGAAGGAGGTGGAAACACCATATATTTT.

The CDR3 loop reads CADSSYNSPLHF. For the CDR3, the DNA is TGTGCCGACAGCTCCTATAATTCACCCCTCCACTTT. The chain couples TRBV28 to TRBJ1-6, with D perhaps TRBD1 (5 bases). This CDR3 has 12 amino acids. From germline, CDR1 is MDHEN and CDR2 SYDVKM. V lost 11 bases, J lost 0 bases, and 5 bases lay in between.